What follows are 22 T cell receptor beta chains derived from one specimen sequenced in a study of OX40 agonist ivuxolimab in advanced cancers. Profiling relied on immunoSEQ multiplex PCR, and the TCRdb table lists in-frame clones only, not all of them. The data contain 40,000 to 50,000 clones, 75% to 90% of them singletons. The source material was CD4+ or CD8+ T cells sorted from blood, sampled in a trial of the OX40 agonist ivuxolimab. These receptors originate from an adult with an advanced solid tumor such as melanoma, head and neck, liver or kidney cancer.

The V call is TRBV11-2, the J call TRBJ2-7; D gene unclear. The CDR3 covers 13 residues. Germline-derived CDR1 and CDR2 are SGHAT and FQNNGV. V lost 6 bases and J lost 0, with 9 bases in between. The CDR3 loop is CASSKKGSYEQYF. The CDR3 nucleotides read TGTGCCAGCAGTAAAAAGGGCTCCTACGAGCAGTACTTC.

CDR3 coding DNA: TGTGCCAGCAGCGTAGAGTGGGAGAGAGAGACCCAGTACTTC. Translating gives CASSVEWERETQYF. The V and J genes are TRBV9 and TRBJ2-5; D might be TRBD2 (5 bases). V gave up 0 bases and J gave up 4 bases, with 10 bases separating them. The germline CDR1 and CDR2 sequences are SGDLS and YYNGEE. The CDR3 covers 14 residues. The whole variable domain, remainder taken from reference TRBV9 and TRBJ2-5, is DSGVTQTPKHLITATGQRVTLRCSPRSGDLSVYWYQQSLDQGLQFLIQYYNGEERAKGNILERFSAQQFPDLHSELNLSSLELGDSALYFCASSVEWERETQYFGPGTRLLVL.

The chain joins TRBV7-9 to TRBJ1-6, with D perhaps matching TRBD1 (5 bases). V lost 4 bases and J lost 9, with 16 bases in between. CDR1 and CDR2 (germline): SEHNR, FQNEAQ (reference sequence). The CDR3 length is 15 residues. In DNA, the CDR3 is TGTGCCAGCAGCTCTACGGGACTGAGAGGTTCACCCCTCCACTTT. Residues: CASSSTGLRGSPLHF.

The chain employs TRBV10-2 and TRBJ1-1, with a tentative D call TRBD1 (6 bases). Per the germline V gene, CDR1 is WSHSY and CDR2 is SAAADI. The CDR3 has 14 amino acids. The germline V and J ends were trimmed by 5 bases and 1 base, with 11 bases remaining between them. This chain's CDR3 is CASSPSGENTEAFF. In nucleotides, the CDR3 is TGCGCCAGCAGTCCCTCAGGGGAGAACACTGAAGCTTTCTTT.

This sequence joins TRBV9 and TRBJ2-7; no clear D gene. V was pared by 0 bases and J by 2 bases, with 12 bases between. The CDR3 length is 15 residues. CDR1 is SGDLS and CDR2 is YYNGEE in the germline V gene. The CDR3 bases are TGTGCCAGCAGCGTAGGTGGGCGTGGCCCCTACGAGCAGTACTTC. It translates to CASSVGGRGPYEQYF.

The gene calls are TRBV7-2 and TRBJ2-5, with 13 bases identical to TRBD2. From germline, CDR1 is SGHTA and CDR2 FQGNSA. CDR3 length equals 19 residues. The V segment lost 3 bases and the J segment 3 bases; nucleotides outside the gene matches: 13. CDR3 DNA: TGTGCCAGCAGCTTGACTAGCGGGAGGCCACGGAGGGTAGAAGAGACCCAGTACTTC. Translated, it gives CASSLTSGRPRRVEETQYF.

The V call is TRBV12-5, the J call TRBJ2-7, with 8 bases that match TRBD1. Germline V lookup: CDR1 LGHNT, CDR2 FRNRAP. The CDR3 spans 13 residues. V shed 3 bases, J shed 10 bases, and the junction held 8 bases outside the gene matches. In DNA, the CDR3 is TGTGCTAGTGGTTTAGGGACAGGTAAAGAACAGTACTTC. Translated: CASGLGTGKEQYF.

V and J are TRBV27 and TRBJ1-5; perhaps TRBD1 as D (5 bases). Trimming took off 1 base at V and 5 bases at J, with 9 bases between the two ends. The germline V gene has CDR1 MNHEY and CDR2 SMNVEV (reference sequence). This CDR3 is built from 14 residues. The CDR3 DNA sequence: TGTGCCAGCAGTTTATTTGGGACCTATCAGCCCCAGCATTTT. It codes for CASSLFGTYQPQHF.

The chain links TRBV5-1 to TRBJ1-1, with D tentatively TRBD1 (5 bases). The V end lost 0 bases, the J end lost 4 bases, and 10 bases lay between the germline ends. CDR1 is SGHRS and CDR2 is YFSETQ in the germline V gene. The CDR3 consists of 14 residues. The CDR3 DNA is TGCGCCAGCAGCTTGGCGGGGAGGGGCACTGAAGCTTTCTTT. Translation gives CASSLAGRGTEAFF.

The chain couples TRBV6-5 to TRBJ2-7; D is possibly TRBD1 (5 bases). Trimming left V 6 bases short and J 2 bases short, with 11 bases between. Germline V gene lookup returns CDR1 MNHEY and CDR2 SVGAGI. The CDR3 totals 13 residues. Written as DNA, the CDR3 is TGTGCCAGCAGCCTCGACAGTACCTACGAGCAGTACTTC. This codes for CASSLDSTYEQYF.

The CDR3 nucleotides read TGTGCCAGCAGTGGGGCTTCGAACACCGGGGAGCTGTTTTTT. This codes for CASSGASNTGELFF. V gene TRBV25-1 combines with J gene TRBJ2-2, with D unresolved. The V gene's germline CDR1 is MGHDK and CDR2 SYGVNS. This CDR3 spans 14 amino acids. V dropped 4 bases and J dropped 0 bases, with 6 bases sitting between them.

The rearrangement uses TRBV10-3 and TRBJ2-5; 7 bases match TRBD1. The CDR3 sequence is 14 residues long. In germline, CDR1 is ENHRY, CDR2 SYGVKD. J gave up 1 base and V 10 bases, and 9 bases lay outside the gene matches. CDR3 in DNA: TGTGCCACTCTCGACCGGGACAGCCAAGAGACCCAGTACTTC. Its protein product is CATLDRDSQETQYF.

This clone appeared a single time. The genes are TRBV6-5 and TRBJ2-1; TRBD1 aligns across 7 bases. Trimming at V came to 5 bases and at J to 6 bases, leaving 4 bases not matched to a gene. The germline gives CDR1 MNHEY, CDR2 SVGAGI. CDR3 size: 13 residues. The CDR3 is CASSRTGTNEQFF. The CDR3 nucleotides read TGTGCCAGCAGTCGGACAGGAACCAATGAGCAGTTCTTC.

J is TRBJ2-5 and V is TRBV2; no definite D call. The J call may be faulty, since TRBJ2-7 better matches the DNA end. The germline V gene has CDR1 SNHLY and CDR2 FYNNEI. The CDR3 loop spans 13 amino acids. This CDR3 reads CASSEDPSYEQYF. The CDR3 region has the DNA TGTGCCAGCAGTGAAGACCCTTCCTACGAGCAGTACTTC.

This chain connects TRBV13 to TRBJ1-2; D is ambiguous. Between the trimmed V and J ends, which lost 2 bases and 7 bases, there was a span of 8 bases. CDR3 length: 12 residues. The V gene's germline CDR1 is PRHDT and CDR2 FYEKMQ (reference sequence). The DNA of the CDR3 is TGTGCCAGCAGCTTATACGGTCTTGGCTACACCTTC. Amino acid sequence: CASSLYGLGYTF.

The V gene is TRBV7-2, the J gene TRBJ2-1; 11 bases map to TRBD2. The CDR3 is 16 residues long. The germline gives CDR1 SGHTA, CDR2 FQGNSA. With V trimmed by 3 bases and J by 2 bases, 3 bases remained unmatched. The CDR3 nucleotides read TGTGCCAGCAGCTTCCGACTAGCGGGGACCTACAATGAGCAGTTCTTC. Its protein is CASSFRLAGTYNEQFF.

V is TRBV12-5 and J is TRBJ2-7; TRBD2 matches 11 bases. Losses at the gene ends were 10 bases for V and 5 bases for J; bases not matched to a gene: 10. The germline gives CDR1 LGHNT, CDR2 FRNRAP. The CDR3 length is 14 residues. CDR3 loop: CATRLAGPSNEQYF. The CDR3 DNA is TGTGCTACCCGACTAGCGGGGCCGTCAAACGAGCAGTACTTC.

The chain carries TRBV4-1 and TRBJ1-2; 7 bases are shared with TRBD1. J was trimmed by 4 bases and V by 3 bases; bases with no gene match: 11. Per germline, CDR1 MGHRA and CDR2 YSYEKL. The CDR3 spans 16 residues. This CDR3 reads CASSHSRQGESYGYTF. The CDR3 DNA follows: TGCGCCAGCAGCCACTCGCGACAGGGAGAAAGCTATGGCTACACCTTC.

CDR3 sequence reads: CASSQANSYEQYF. For the CDR3, the DNA is TGCGCCAGCAGCCAGGCTAACAGCTACGAGCAGTACTTC. This chain links TRBV4-3 with TRBJ2-7; D gene unclear. Trimming pared 3 bases from V and 3 bases from J, leaving 9 bases between. CDR3 length equals 13 residues. CDR1 and CDR2 from the germline V gene are LGHNA and YSLEER.

The rearrangement uses TRBV6-5 and TRBJ2-1, with D unclear. CDR1 MNHEY and CDR2 SVGAGI come from the germline V gene. V lost 5 bases and J 2 bases, leaving 4 bases between the germline ends. The CDR3 consists of 12 residues. The CDR3 region has the DNA TGTGCCAGCAGTCCCCCCTACAATGAGCAGTTCTTC. It specifies CASSPPYNEQFF.

The chain combines TRBV6-1 with TRBJ2-7; D uncertain. V shed 6 bases and J shed 2 bases, with 14 bases lying between them. The germline gives CDR1 MNHNS, CDR2 SASEGT. The CDR3 extends over 14 amino acids. The CDR3 reads CASRVRRLPYEQYF. CDR3 bases: TGTGCCAGCAGAGTCCGAAGGTTGCCCTACGAGCAGTACTTC.

The J gene is TRBJ2-1, the V gene TRBV19; 11 bases agree with TRBD2. The CDR3 spans 15 residues. V trimming: 5 bases; J trimming: 4 bases; junction bases outside the gene matches: 4. Germline V gene lookup returns CDR1 LNHDA and CDR2 SQIVND (reference sequence). CDR3: CASSPGLAGYNEQFF. The CDR3 coding sequence is TGTGCCAGTAGTCCCGGACTAGCGGGTTACAATGAGCAGTTCTTC. Complete variable domain (other parts from reference TRBV19 and TRBJ2-1): DGGITQSPKYLFRKEGQNVTLSCEQNLNHDAMYWYRQDPGQGLRLIYYSQIVNDFQKGDIAEGYSVSREKKESFPLTVTSAQKNPTAFYLCASSPGLAGYNEQFFGPGTRLTVL.